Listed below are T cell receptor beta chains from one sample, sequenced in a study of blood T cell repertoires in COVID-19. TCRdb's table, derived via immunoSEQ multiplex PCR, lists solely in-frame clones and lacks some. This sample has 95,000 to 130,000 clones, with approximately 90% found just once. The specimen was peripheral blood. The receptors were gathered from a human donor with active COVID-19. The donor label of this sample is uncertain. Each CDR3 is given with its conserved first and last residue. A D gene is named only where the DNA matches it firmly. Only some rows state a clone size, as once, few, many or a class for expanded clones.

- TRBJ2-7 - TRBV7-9 CASSSLGGGTTYEQYF TGTGCCAGCAGCTCACTAGGAGGGGGCACGACCTACGAGCAGTACTTC
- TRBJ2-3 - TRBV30 CAWSVQSGSTDTQYF TGTGCCTGGAGTGTACAATCGGGGAGCACAGATACGCAGTATTTT
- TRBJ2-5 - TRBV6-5 CASRGALVLETQYF TGTGCCAGCAGGGGGGCATTAGTTCTAGAGACCCAGTACTTC
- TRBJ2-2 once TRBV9 CASSVVVSPTRGGELFF TGTGCCAGCAGCGTAGTAGTGAGCCCAACCCGGGGCGGGGAGCTGTTTTTT
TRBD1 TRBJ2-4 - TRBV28 CASRPSGGEWTKNIQYF TGTGCCAGCAGACCCTCAGGGGGCGAGTGGACCAAAAACATTCAGTACTTC
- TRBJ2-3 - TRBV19 CASSIGSGTDTQYF TGTGCCAGTAGTATAGGGTCGGGCACAGATACGCAGTATTTT
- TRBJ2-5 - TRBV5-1 CASSLGTGLRHQETQYF TGCGCCAGCAGCCTGGGGACGGGACTTCGGCATCAAGAGACCCAGTACTTC
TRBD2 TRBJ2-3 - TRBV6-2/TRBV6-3 CASSYIRGTSSDTQYF TGTGCCAGCAGTTACATTCGCGGGACTAGTTCCGATACGCAGTATTTT
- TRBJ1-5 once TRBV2 CASRPDSRNQPQHF TGTGCCAGCAGGCCCGACAGTCGCAATCAGCCCCAGCATTTT
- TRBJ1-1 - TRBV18 CASSPSTDMNTEAFF TGTGCCAGCTCACCAAGCACAGACATGAACACTGAAGCTTTCTTT